A selection of T cell receptor beta chains follows, all from one sample in a study of T cell responses to AZD1222 COVID-19 vaccine. TCRdb's table, derived via immunoSEQ multiplex PCR, lists solely in-frame clones and lacks some. The data show 200,000 or so clones, 80% to 90% seen once. The sample here was peripheral blood, taken on day 0 of AZD1222 vaccination. Receptors were obtained from an adult in good health. The CDR3 runs from the conserved cysteine through the conserved F or W. The D gene is left open where the match is weak. Clone size is shown for a subset of rows, as once, few, many or a class of expanded clone.

. | TRBJ2-1 | TRBV14 | . | TGTGCCAGCAGCCTCGCTGGAGGTGCGCCTTACAATGAGCAGTTCTTC | CASSLAGGAPYNEQFF
. | TRBJ2-1 | TRBV2 | . | TGTGCCAGCGGCCGGGGGGCTTTGGGTGAGCAGTTCTTC | CASGRGALGEQFF
. | TRBJ1-5 | TRBV20-1 | . | TGCAGTGCGAGTGGAACAGGGTGGAGGGATCAGCCCCAGCATTTT | CSASGTGWRDQPQHF
. | TRBJ2-5 | TRBV3-1/TRBV3-2 | once | TGTGCCACCCATACACTAGGCTCCGGGGAGACCCAGTACTTC | CATHTLGSGETQYF
. | TRBJ2-7 | TRBV9 | . | TGTGCCAGCAGCGTAGGTGGAGGGGACGGTCGCGAGCAGTACTTC | CASSVGGGDGREQYF
. | TRBJ2-5 | TRBV5-5 | . | TGTGCCAGCAGCTTGTGGTTCGATGCTCAAGAGACCCAGTACTTC | CASSLWFDAQETQYF
. | TRBJ2-1 | TRBV9 | . | TGTGCCAGCAGTAAGTCTCCGGACAATGAGCAGTTCTTC | CASSKSPDNEQFF
TRBD2 | TRBJ2-2 | TRBV2 | once | TGTGCCAGCAGCCCGATGCGGGGGGGCCTCGGGGAGCTGTTTTTT | CASSPMRGGLGELFF
. | TRBJ2-3 | TRBV20-1 | . | TGCAGTGCTCCTGAAACAGATACGCAGTATTTT | CSAPETDTQYF
TRBD1 | TRBJ1-1 | TRBV7-3 | once | TGTGCCAGCAGCCCCTACAGGGGGTACACTGAAGCTTTCTTT | CASSPYRGYTEAFF
. | TRBJ1-1 | TRBV6-5 | . | TGTGCCAGCAGTTATGCGGGACGAGCTTTCTTT | CASSYAGRAFF
. | TRBJ1-1 | TRBV11-2 | . | TGTGCCAGCAGCCGCTCCGGGAAAAACACTGAAGCTTTCTTT | CASSRSGKNTEAFF
. | TRBJ1-1 | TRBV19 | few | TGTGCCAGTAGTGTGGGACTACGCAACACTGAAGCTTTCTTT | CASSVGLRNTEAFF
. | TRBJ1-3 | TRBV2 | . | TGTGCCAGCAGTGAAGAAGGGACTGGAAACACCATATATTTT | CASSEEGTGNTIYF
. | TRBJ1-2 | TRBV12-3/TRBV12-4 | . | TGTGCCAGCAGTCCGGTACAAGGAGGCTACACCTTC | CASSPVQGGYTF
. | TRBJ1-1 | TRBV6-1 | . | TGTGCCAGCAGTGAGCTGCAGGGGTTAACTTTCTTT | CASSELQGLTFF
. | TRBJ2-7 | TRBV7-9 | . | TGTGCCAGCAGCTTAGGGGGAGGCGAGCAGTACTTC | CASSLGGGEQYF
TRBD2 | TRBJ2-7 | TRBV4-2 | . | TGTGCCAGCAGCCAAACTAGCGGGGGATACGAGCAGTACTTC | CASSQTSGGYEQYF
TRBD1 | TRBJ1-2 | TRBV25-1 | . | TGTGCCAGCAGTGACCCGGGACAGGGAGATGGCTACACCTTC | CASSDPGQGDGYTF
. | TRBJ1-1 | TRBV19 | . | TGTGCCAGTAGTCCCTTAGGCGCTACTGAAGCTTTCTTT | CASSPLGATEAFF
. | TRBJ2-2 | TRBV9 | . | TGTGCCAGCAGCGTAGAGGGGCCGAACACCGGGGAGCTGTTTTTT | CASSVEGPNTGELFF
. | TRBJ1-6 | TRBV9 | . | TGTGCCAGCAGCCCCGCCGGTAGTAATTCACCCCTCCACTTT | CASSPAGSNSPLHF
. | TRBJ1-2 | TRBV30 | once | TGTGCCTGGAATAATATTAAGAGGACCGCCAAAAGGGGCTACACCTTC | CAWNNIKRTAKRGYTF
. | TRBJ1-2 | TRBV19 | . | TGTGCCAGTAGTACCTGGGACACCGGCTACACCTTC | CASSTWDTGYTF
. | TRBJ1-4 | TRBV27 | . | TGTGCCAGCAGTTTAAACCGAGCCTTTGGTGAAAAACTGTTTTTT | CASSLNRAFGEKLFF
. | TRBJ2-7 | TRBV7-8 | . | TGTGCCAGCAGCTCCGTAAGGTACGAGCAGTACTTC | CASSSVRYEQYF
. | TRBJ1-5 | TRBV11-2 | . | TGTGCCAGCAGCTTAGATCAAGGGTCACCCCAGCATTTT | CASSLDQGSPQHF
. | TRBJ2-1 | TRBV5-1 | . | TGCGCCAGCAGCGGCAATAGGGGGAGGGCAAACTACAATGAGCAGTTCTTC | CASSGNRGRANYNEQFF
. | TRBJ1-1 | TRBV29-1 | . | TGCAGCGTTGATTCGGGGGAAGGAACTGAAGCTTTCTTT | CSVDSGEGTEAFF
. | TRBJ2-1 | TRBV10-3 | . | TGTGCCGTAGGGGCGACAAAAACAAGGAGCTCCTACAATGAGCAGTTCTTC | CAVGATKTRSSYNEQFF
TRBD2 | TRBJ2-5 | TRBV10-3 | . | TGTGCCATCAGTGCCGGGACTAGTCAAGAGACCCAGTACTTC | CAISAGTSQETQYF
TRBD1 | TRBJ1-2 | TRBV24-1 | . | TGTGCCACCAGTTACCAGGGGGCGGACGGCTACACCTTC | CATSYQGADGYTF
. | TRBJ1-6 | TRBV7-6 | few | TGTGCCAGCAGCTTAGGAAGTGTCATGGGGAATTCACCCCTCCACTTT | CASSLGSVMGNSPLHF
. | TRBJ1-5 | TRBV30 | . | TGTGCCTGGGGACAAAAAGTCAATCAGCCCCAGCATTTT | CAWGQKVNQPQHF
TRBD2 | TRBJ2-7 | TRBV5-1 | . | TGCGCCAGCAGCTTCCTAGCGGGGGGCTCCTACGAGCAGTACTTC | CASSFLAGGSYEQYF
TRBD1 | TRBJ2-7 | TRBV6-5 | . | TGTGCCAGTCGGACAGGGTCTATGTTCCACGAGCAGTACTTC | CASRTGSMFHEQYF
. | TRBJ2-3 | TRBV5-1 | . | TGCGCCAGCGGGCCTTTTTGGGCCTCCACAGATACGCAGTATTTT | CASGPFWASTDTQYF
. | TRBJ2-3 | TRBV9 | . | TGTGCCAGCAGCGTAGCGGGACTTAACACAGATACGCAGTATTTT | CASSVAGLNTDTQYF
. | TRBJ2-7 | TRBV7-3 | . | TGTGCCAGCAGCTTAGGAGGGGGGGCCTCCGAGCAGTACTTC | CASSLGGGASEQYF
. | TRBJ1-1 | TRBV5-6 | . | TGTGCCAGCAGCTCTCGCCCTCGGACTAACACTGAAGCTTTCTTT | CASSSRPRTNTEAFF
. | TRBJ2-3 | TRBV28 | . | TGTGCCAGCAGCTCGGGGCCAGATACGCAGTATTTT | CASSSGPDTQYF
. | TRBJ2-3 | TRBV7-3 | . | TGTGCCAGCACCGTCCAGGGCACAGATACGCAGTATTTT | CASTVQGTDTQYF
. | TRBJ1-5 | TRBV7-2 | . | TGTGCCAGCAGCTTTTGGGGCCTCAATCAGCCCCAGCATTTT | CASSFWGLNQPQHF
TRBD1 | TRBJ2-7 | TRBV6-5 | . | TGTGCCAGCAGAGAGGGACAGAGCTCCTACGAGCAGTACTTC | CASREGQSSYEQYF
TRBD2 | TRBJ2-1 | TRBV14 | . | TGTGCCAGCAGCCGCAGGACTAGCGGGGGGTTGATCAATGAGCAGTTCTTC | CASSRRTSGGLINEQFF
TRBD1 | TRBJ1-1 | TRBV2 | . | TGTGCCAGCAGTGTGCGGGACAGCCACATCATGAACACTGAAGCTTTCTTT | CASSVRDSHIMNTEAFF
. | TRBJ2-2 | TRBV18 | . | TGTGCCAGCTCACAAACGGCGAACACCGGGGAGCTGTTTTTT | CASSQTANTGELFF
. | TRBJ1-3 | TRBV11-2 | . | TGTGCCAGCAGCAGATCGGACACGGACCGGGACACCATATATTTT | CASSRSDTDRDTIYF
TRBD1 | TRBJ2-7 | TRBV18 | . | TGTGCCAGCTCACCACCCTGGGACAGGGCTCTCCACGAGCAGTACTTC | CASSPPWDRALHEQYF